Below, 29 T cell receptor beta chains from the same sample are listed, as sequenced in a study of cytomegalovirus exposure and HLA in healthy donors. PCR employed 60 Vbeta and 13 Jbeta primers. Method: immunoSEQ multiplex PCR; TCRdb's copy keeps in-frame clones and lacks some. The sample has some 130,000 clones; around 79% are singletons. The sequencing input was PBMCs. Every receptor here comes from a woman aged 45 to 65 in good health and CMV-seropositive.

The V and J genes are TRBV7-9 and TRBJ2-1; TRBD2 matches at 9 bases. This CDR3 is 17 amino acids long. J was trimmed by 8 bases and V by 3 bases; bases with no gene match: 14. CDR1 SEHNR and CDR2 FQNEAQ come from the germline V gene (reference sequence). DNA for the CDR3: TGTGCCAGCAGCTTGAAGCGGGGGGCCGGTTTTTACGATGAGCAGTTCTTC. Protein sequence: CASSLKRGAGFYDEQFF.

With regard to this clone: This sample also contains other DNA sequences that code for the same CDR3. V is TRBV2 and J is TRBJ1-5; weak D call: TRBD1 (6 bases). Germline V gene lookup returns CDR1 SNHLY and CDR2 FYNNEI. Between the trimmed V and J ends, which lost 4 bases and 5 bases, there was a span of 9 bases. The CDR3 is made up of 13 amino acids. The CDR3 region is CASSVSGDQPQHF. The CDR3 nucleotides read TGTGCCAGCAGTGTCTCAGGGGATCAGCCCCAGCATTTT.

The chain combines TRBV28 with TRBJ2-1; TRBD2 matches at 8 bases. The CDR3 consists of 19 residues. Germline loops: CDR1 MDHEN, CDR2 SYDVKM. J gave up 5 bases and V 6 bases, and 21 bases lay outside the gene matches. The CDR3 coding sequence is TGTGCCAGCAGACCCGTGAGAGGGGTAGCGGGGCAGAGGGACAATGAGCAGTTCTTC. This gives the protein CASRPVRGVAGQRDNEQFF.

This clone was observed once. V is TRBV21-1 and J is TRBJ2-7; TRBD2, the table's D call, lacks a check against the DNA. TRBV21-1 is a pseudogene locus. CDR3 length: 14 residues. CDR3 sequence: CASSTLAASYEQYF. DNA for the CDR3: TGTGCCAGCAGCACCCTAGCGGCCTCCTACGAGCAGTACTTC.

V usage is TRBV4-1 and J usage is TRBJ1-1, with a tentative D call TRBD1 (5 bases). V lost 4 bases to trimming and J lost 2 bases, with 14 bases between them. This CDR3 region has 15 residues. CDR1 and CDR2 (germline): MGHRA, YSYEKL. CDR3 in DNA: TGCGCCAGCAGCCGACCGACAGTAACTAACACTGAAGCTTTCTTT. Its translation is CASSRPTVTNTEAFF.

V is TRBV28 and J is TRBJ2-4; 9 positions match TRBD2. V lost 5 bases and J lost 4; bases outside the gene matches: 9. Germline lookup yields CDR1 MDHEN and CDR2 SYDVKM. This CDR3 spans 16 amino acids. Here the CDR3 reads CASSTIIAGVKNIQYF. For the CDR3, the DNA is TGTGCCAGCAGTACAATCATAGCGGGGGTGAAAAACATTCAGTACTTC.

This clone was picked up one time. V is TRBV10-3 and J is TRBJ2-5; 9 nucleotides agree with TRBD2. With V trimmed by 2 bases and J by 7 bases, 8 bases remained unmatched. CDR3 size: 15 residues. Per the germline V gene, CDR1 is ENHRY and CDR2 is SYGVKD. CDR3 bases: TGTGCCATCAGTGAGAGTAGCGGGGGTAGGACGACCCAGTACTTC. Translating it yields CAISESSGGRTTQYF.

This clone occurred once. The chain joins TRBV10-3 to TRBJ2-2, with D possibly being TRBD1 (5 bases). CDR1 ENHRY and CDR2 SYGVKD come from the germline V gene. The CDR3 runs 15 residues. Trimming left V 2 bases short and J 5 bases short, with 12 bases between. The DNA for the CDR3 is TGTGCCATCAGTGAGGGGGCGCCGTGGACCGGGGAGCTGTTTTTT. It is translated as CAISEGAPWTGELFF.

The chain has TRBV29-1 and TRBJ2-5; D remains ambiguous. The CDR3 is made up of 12 amino acids. Germline lookup yields CDR1 SQVTM and CDR2 ANQGSEA. V lost 7 bases and J 7 bases, leaving 16 bases between the germline ends. The CDR3 DNA is TGCAGCGCCAGCGCCGGGTACGGGACCCAGTACTTC. It codes for CSASAGYGTQYF. The whole variable domain, remainder taken from reference TRBV29-1 and TRBJ2-5, is SAVISQKPSRDICQRGTSLTIQCQVDSQVTMMFWYRQQPGQSLTLIATANQGSEATYESGFVIDKFPISRPNLTFSTLTVSNMSPEDSSIYLCSASAGYGTQYFGPGTRLLVL.

The chain is built from TRBV6-6 and TRBJ2-4, with TRBD2 matching over 7 bases. Losses at the gene ends were 0 bases for V and 4 bases for J; bases not matched to a gene: 6. CDR3 length: 16 amino acids. Per germline, CDR1 MNHNY and CDR2 SVGAGI (reference sequence). CDR3 protein: CASSYSAGRGKNIQYF. CDR3 nucleotide sequence: TGTGCCAGCAGTTACTCGGCAGGGCGGGGGAAAAACATTCAGTACTTC.

In its sample, this clone was seen a few times. J is TRBJ2-5 and V is TRBV6-5; tentative D call: TRBD1 (6 bases). Germline V CDR1 and CDR2: MNHEY, SVGAGI. The CDR3 extends over 13 amino acids. Trimming took off 5 bases at V and 1 base at J, with 8 bases between the two ends. The CDR3 loop reads CASSRTAQETQYF. As DNA, the CDR3 is TGTGCCAGCAGTAGGACAGCCCAAGAGACCCAGTACTTC.

The chain combines TRBV18 with TRBJ2-3, with D perhaps matching TRBD1 (6 bases). The CDR3 contains 14 residues. V lost 3 bases and J lost 4, with 11 bases in between. Germline V gene data show CDR1 as KGHSH and CDR2 as LQKENI. The DNA for the CDR3 is TGTGCCAGCTCACCGGTCAGGGGCTCAGATACGCAGTATTTT. This translates into CASSPVRGSDTQYF.

The chain recombines TRBV28 with TRBJ1-2, with 8 bases matching TRBD1. Trimming removed 6 bases from V and 3 bases from J; junction bases left unmatched: 6. In germline, CDR1 is MDHEN, CDR2 SYDVKM. CDR3 length: 14 amino acids. CDR3 residues: CASSPQGGYYGYTF. In nucleotides, the CDR3 is TGTGCCAGCAGCCCACAGGGGGGGTACTATGGCTACACCTTC.

The CDR3 nucleotides are TGTGCCAGCAGCTTACGCACCGGGGAGCTGTTTTTT. Amino acids: CASSLRTGELFF. The chain recombines TRBV11-3 with TRBJ2-2; D is uncertain. This CDR3 is built from 12 residues. The V end lost 2 bases, the J end lost 4 bases, and 2 bases lay between the germline ends. Germline assignment: CDR1 SGHNT and CDR2 YENEEA.

V gene TRBV6-5 combines with J gene TRBJ1-6; the match to TRBD1 covers 11 bases. This CDR3 has 14 amino acids. Trimming removed 11 bases from V and 10 bases from J; junction bases left unmatched: 10. Per the germline V gene, CDR1 is MNHEY and CDR2 is SVGAGI. In DNA form, the CDR3 reads TGTGCCGCGCAGGGGGGACAGGGGGAATCACCCCTCCACTTT. Protein product: CAAQGGQGESPLHF.

The chain uses TRBV6-5 and TRBJ2-2; 8 nucleotides agree with TRBD1. Looked up from germline, CDR1 is MNHEY and CDR2 is SVGAGI. The CDR3 is 13 residues long. The junction had 1 base not matched to a gene; V was cut back by 5 bases and J by 5 bases. DNA of the CDR3: TGTGCCAGCAGTAGGACAGGGACCGGGGAGCTGTTTTTT. Its translation is CASSRTGTGELFF.

The V and J genes are TRBV2 and TRBJ2-1, with 7 bases lining up with TRBD1. Trimming removed 10 bases from V and 7 bases from J; junction bases left unmatched: 13. This CDR3 has 14 residues. Per the germline V gene, CDR1 is SNHLY and CDR2 is FYNNEI. The CDR3, as DNA: TGTGCCACCTCAGGACAGGCCGCGCCAAATGAGCAGTTCTTC. Translation gives CATSGQAAPNEQFF.

The CDR3 DNA reads as TGTGCCAGCAGTGAACGGGGGAGGACTGAAGCTTTCTTT. Its translation is CASSERGRTEAFF. The chain links TRBV2 to TRBJ1-1; D possibly corresponds to TRBD1 (5 bases). Trimming took 2 bases from V and 5 from J, leaving 9 bases between them. This CDR3 is built from 13 residues. Germline CDR1 reads SNHLY; CDR2 reads FYNNEI.

The chain couples TRBV7-8 to TRBJ1-1; D is perhaps TRBD1 (6 bases). Deletions cut 1 base from V and 3 bases from J, with 15 bases between. The CDR3 consists of 16 residues. CDR1 and CDR2 from the germline V gene are SGHVS and FQNEAQ. The CDR3 nucleotides read TGTGCCAGCAGCTTAGGTCAATCAGGGGCTGACACTGAAGCTTTCTTT. Translated, it gives CASSLGQSGADTEAFF. Looking up the rest from reference TRBV7-8 and TRBJ1-1 gives the full variable domain: GAGVSQSPRYKVAKRGQDVALRCDPISGHVSLFWYQQALGQGPEFLTYFQNEAQLDKSGLPSDRFFAERPEGSVSTLKIQRTQQEDSAVYLCASSLGQSGADTEAFFGQGTRLTVV.

This clone was recorded once. The genes are TRBV7-9 and TRBJ2-7; tentative D call: TRBD2 (5 bases). The CDR3 runs to 14 residues. Germline V lookup: CDR1 SEHNR, CDR2 FQNEAQ (reference sequence). V lost 4 bases, J lost 2 bases, and 12 bases lay in between. The CDR3 coding sequence is TGTGCCAGCAGCTCACCCCCCGGGGCCTACGAGCAGTACTTC. This translates into CASSSPPGAYEQYF.

CDR3 bases: TGTGCCTGGGGAGGGGGGGCAAATGGCTACACCTTC. It translates to CAWGGGANGYTF. The chain carries TRBV30 and TRBJ1-2, with D maybe TRBD1 (6 bases). CDR3 length equals 12 residues. Germline V gene data show CDR1 as GTSNPN and CDR2 as SVGIG (reference sequence). V was shortened by 5 bases and J by 6 bases, with 13 bases between the two germline ends.

The rearrangement joins TRBV7-2 to TRBJ1-2; 11 bases line up with TRBD1. V was clipped by 0 bases and J by 8 bases; unmatched bases: 5. Germline V gene lookup returns CDR1 SGHTA and CDR2 FQGNSA. CDR3 length: 15 residues. CDR3 sequence: CASSLAPDRGLGYTF. The CDR3, as DNA: TGTGCCAGCAGCTTAGCCCCGGACAGGGGGCTAGGCTACACCTTC.

The chain uses TRBV27 and TRBJ1-5; 7 nucleotides match TRBD1. V dropped 7 bases and J dropped 5; count of bases not matched to a gene: 2. This CDR3 is built from 12 residues. Germline V gives CDR1 MNHEY, CDR2 SMNVEV (reference sequence). The CDR3, as DNA: TGTGCCAGCAAGCAGGGGGATCAGCCCCAGCATTTT. As protein: CASKQGDQPQHF.

This chain links TRBV27 with TRBJ1-2, with 10 bases matching TRBD1. The ends lost 5 bases at V and 8 bases at J; junction bases unmatched: 5. Germline V CDR1 and CDR2: MNHEY, SMNVEV (reference sequence). The CDR3 extends over 13 amino acids. CDR3 residues: CASSDRGPRGYTF. CDR3 DNA sequence: TGTGCCAGCAGTGACAGGGGGCCTCGGGGCTACACCTTC.

This clone was seen more than once but under ten times. This chain uses TRBV6-1 with TRBJ2-1, with TRBD2 as a possible D gene (5 bases). CDR3 length: 15 residues. V was clipped by 1 base and J by 5 bases, with 12 bases between them. Germline V lookup: CDR1 MNHNS, CDR2 SASEGT. The CDR3 nucleotides read TGTGCCAGCAGTGAAGGAGGACTTGGGAACAATGAGCAGTTCTTC. It codes for CASSEGGLGNNEQFF.

The table lists this clone with a few counts. The V gene is TRBV11-2, the J gene TRBJ2-5, with TRBD2 as a possible D gene (6 bases). The CDR3 sequence is 14 residues long. V lost 5 bases, J lost 2 bases, and 12 bases lay in between. The V gene's germline CDR1 is SGHAT and CDR2 FQNNGV. The DNA for the CDR3 is TGTGCCAGCAGCAAAGCAGGGACTCAAGAGACCCAGTACTTC. It specifies CASSKAGTQETQYF.

This clone was counted a few times. The chain uses TRBV18 and TRBJ1-6; 8 positions agree with TRBD1. With V trimmed by 6 bases and J by 9 bases, 7 bases remained unmatched. Germline CDR1 reads KGHSH; CDR2 reads LQKENI. CDR3 length equals 14 residues. For the CDR3, the DNA is TGTGCCAGCTCTCAAGACAGGGGCGGTTCACCCCTCCACTTT. Translation gives CASSQDRGGSPLHF.

V and J are TRBV11-2 and TRBJ1-1; 12 bases map to TRBD1. The CDR3 loop spans 16 amino acids. The germline V gene has CDR1 SGHAT and CDR2 FQNNGV. Losses at the gene ends were 0 bases for V and 5 bases for J; bases not matched to a gene: 4. The CDR3 sequence: CASSLEGTGGNTEAFF. The CDR3 DNA follows: TGTGCCAGCAGCTTAGAAGGGACAGGGGGCAATACTGAAGCTTTCTTT.

V gene TRBV5-8 combines with J gene TRBJ1-1; D not resolved. CDR3 size: 13 residues. V gave up 2 bases and J gave up 5 bases, with 10 bases separating them. Germline V gene sequence: CDR1 SGHTS, CDR2 YDEGEE. CDR3 in amino acids: CASSFRRRTEAFF. Here the CDR3 DNA reads TGTGCCAGCAGCTTTCGGAGGAGGACTGAAGCTTTCTTT.